The sequence of this T cell receptor beta chain was determined in a study of T cell clones after liver transplantation. Across the study: Tolerance: complete withdrawal held at least one year, liver enzymes staying within twice normal. Overall study results and limits: Circulating graft-donor-reactive CD4 TCRbeta sequences fell significantly post-transplant in most of the 8 subjects.

Sequenced by immunoSEQ multiplex PCR; TCRdb stores in-frame clones only, minus some. The sample contains 49,000 or so clones, more than 65% of which appear only once. CDR1 MNHNS and CDR2 SASEGT come from the germline V gene. Trimming shortened V by 6 bases and J by 5 bases, and 20 bases separated the two germline ends. The CDR3 runs 15 residues. Notes on this clone: No antigen is known for it.

The V call is TRBV6-1, the J call TRBJ2-7, with D possibly being TRBD2 (5 bases). The sequences come from CD4+ T cells from blood, collected roughly 56 months after liver transplant. The TCR originated in a human patient who received a liver transplant. Certain T cells may be donor cells from the graft. The CDR3 DNA reads TGTGCCAGCAGAACCAGGATCGGGGAACGGCACGAGCAGTACTTC. This codes for CASRTRIGERHEQYF.